The 18 T cell receptor beta chains below were found in one sample sequenced in a study of cytomegalovirus exposure and HLA in healthy donors. PCR involved 60 Vbeta and 13 Jbeta primers. Sequencing was performed with immunoSEQ multiplex PCR; in TCRdb, only in-frame clones are kept and a portion is missing. The sample gives about 160,000 clones, 75% to 85% of which show up once; roughly 4.4% is in the top ten. Specimen: PBMCs. The receptors were gathered from a young man in good health and CMV-seronegative.

This chain connects TRBV28 to TRBJ2-7; weak D call: TRBD2 (7 bases). This CDR3 is 15 amino acids long. The V end lost 1 base, the J end lost 0 bases, and 10 bases lay between the germline ends. Germline V gene data show CDR1 as MDHEN and CDR2 as SYDVKM. CDR3 bases: TGTGCCAGCAGTTTATTAGGGGGGGGCTCCTACGAGCAGTACTTC. This translates into CASSLLGGGSYEQYF.

V gene TRBV19 combines with J gene TRBJ1-5, with D possibly matching TRBD1 (5 bases). This CDR3 has 16 amino acids. V lost 6 bases and J lost 3, with 18 bases in between. Germline CDR1 LNHDA, CDR2 SQIVND (reference sequence). CDR3 sequence reads: CASRAGQGKDNQPQHF. The CDR3 DNA reads as TGTGCCAGTAGGGCGGGGCAGGGAAAGGACAATCAGCCCCAGCATTTT. Combining the CDR3 with reference TRBV19 and TRBJ1-5 gives the whole variable domain DGGITQSPKYLFRKEGQNVTLSCEQNLNHDAMYWYRQDPGQGLRLIYYSQIVNDFQKGDIAEGYSVSREKKESFPLTVTSAQKNPTAFYLCASRAGQGKDNQPQHFGDGTRLSIL.

This clone occurred a few times. The chain carries TRBV4-1 and TRBJ1-2, with 7 bases matching TRBD1. J gave up 6 bases and V 4 bases, and 11 bases lay outside the gene matches. The germline V gene encodes CDR1 MGHRA and CDR2 YSYEKL. This CDR3 contains 15 residues. CDR3 amino acids: CASSLLGQARDGYTF. CDR3 DNA sequence: TGCGCCAGCAGCCTCCTCGGACAGGCCCGGGATGGCTACACCTTC.

This chain uses TRBV11-2 with TRBJ2-2; 9 nucleotides align to TRBD2. Germline-derived CDR1 and CDR2 are SGHAT and FQNNGV. Trimming took 5 bases from V and 7 from J; bases not matched to a gene: 8. The CDR3 totals 15 residues. This CDR3 is CASSTLAGVNGELFF. The DNA for the CDR3 is TGTGCCAGCAGCACCTTAGCGGGGGTGAACGGGGAGCTGTTTTTT.

J is TRBJ1-1 and V is TRBV19; no reliable D call. Germline V CDR1 and CDR2: LNHDA, SQIVND (reference sequence). The V gene lost 5 bases and the J gene lost 1 base, with 8 bases spanning the gap. The length of the CDR3 is 13 residues. The CDR3: CASSPVGNTEAFF. The CDR3 DNA reads as TGTGCCAGTAGTCCGGTCGGGAACACTGAAGCTTTCTTT.

This clone was detected only once. This chain joins TRBV9 and TRBJ1-5, with 8 bases lining up with TRBD1. CDR3 length: 15 amino acids. Germline values: CDR1 SGDLS, CDR2 YYNGEE. The V and J ends lost 2 bases and 4 bases, in that order; junction bases with no gene match: 5. The CDR3 is CASSVGQGANQPQHF. The CDR3 nucleotides read TGTGCCAGCAGCGTCGGGCAGGGGGCGAATCAGCCCCAGCATTTT.

This chain links TRBV4-3 with TRBJ2-6; D remains ambiguous. Germline V gene sequence: CDR1 LGHNA, CDR2 YSLEER. The CDR3 spans 14 residues. Trimming shortened V by 5 bases and J by 0 bases, and 5 bases separated the two germline ends. The CDR3 nucleotides are TGCGCCAGCAGCGCCGGCTCTGGGGCCAACGTCCTGACTTTC. This translates into CASSAGSGANVLTF.

The rearrangement links TRBV19 to TRBJ2-5, with 8 bases fitting TRBD1. The J call may be mistaken, given a closer DNA end match to TRBJ2-7. This CDR3 region has 14 residues. Germline-derived CDR1 and CDR2 are LNHDA and SQIVND (reference sequence). The DNA for the CDR3 is TGTGCCAGTAGTGTCGGACAGGGAGACTACGAGCAGTACTTC. It specifies CASSVGQGDYEQYF.

There are a few counts of this clone. The chain recombines TRBV2 with TRBJ1-1; D call uncertain. Germline loops: CDR1 SNHLY, CDR2 FYNNEI. Trimming cost V 5 bases and J 13 bases, with 23 bases left between them. The CDR3 is 14 amino acids. The CDR3 nucleotides read TGTGCCAGCAGTAGATGGGCAGAACAAGTCCAACTTTTCTTT. As protein: CASSRWAEQVQLFF.

The rearrangement links TRBV7-9 to TRBJ2-1; 8 bases agree with TRBD1. Germline V gene sequence: CDR1 SEHNR, CDR2 FQNEAQ (reference sequence). The junction had 11 bases not matched to a gene; V was cut back by 5 bases and J by 5 bases. This CDR3 has 16 residues. CDR3 sequence reads: CASSGSRTGRNNEQFF. In DNA form, the CDR3 reads TGTGCCAGCAGCGGATCACGGACAGGGAGGAACAATGAGCAGTTCTTC.

The chain has TRBV5-4 and TRBJ1-4, with TRBD1 identical over 7 bases. The CDR3 spans 14 residues. V dropped 5 bases and J dropped 1; count of bases not matched to a gene: 2. The germline V gene encodes CDR1 SGHNT and CDR2 YYREEE (reference sequence). In DNA, the CDR3 is TGTGCCAGCAGTCAGGGGGGAACTAATGAAAAACTGTTTTTT. Translating gives CASSQGGTNEKLFF.

The chain carries TRBV5-8 and TRBJ1-3; TRBD1 aligns across 7 bases. The CDR3 is 16 amino acids. V shed 1 base, J shed 2 bases, and the junction held 6 bases outside the gene matches. CDR1 and CDR2 (germline): SGHTS, YDEGEE. Written as DNA, the CDR3 is TGTGCCAGCAGCTTGCCCACAGGGGCTCCTGGAAACACCATATATTTT. Protein product: CASSLPTGAPGNTIYF.

V gene TRBV6-1 combines with J gene TRBJ1-1; a possible D gene is TRBD1 (6 bases). The CDR3 extends over 16 amino acids. With 2 bases removed from V and 1 base from J, the gap between germline ends came to 14 bases. Germline V gene sequence: CDR1 MNHNS, CDR2 SASEGT. CDR3 amino acids: CASSEWVRGTNTEAFF. The DNA of the CDR3 is TGTGCCAGCAGTGAATGGGTCAGGGGCACGAACACTGAAGCTTTCTTT.

This CDR3 is CSVVEGGTSGLSTDTQYF. The CDR3 nucleotides read TGCAGCGTTGTGGAGGGTGGTACTAGCGGCCTTAGCACAGATACGCAGTATTTT. The chain uses TRBV29-1 and TRBJ2-3; 8 bases map to TRBD2. Germline CDR1 is SQVTM and CDR2 is ANQGSEA. This CDR3 has 18 amino acids. The J segment lost 0 bases and the V segment lost 4 bases, leaving 15 bases of the junction unmatched.

This clone has a handful of counts. The chain joins TRBV4-2 to TRBJ2-7; tentatively, D is TRBD1 (6 bases). CDR1 and CDR2 from the germline V gene are LGHNA and YNFKEQ. This CDR3 comprises 14 residues. V gave up 4 bases and J gave up 4 bases, with 14 bases separating them. The chain's CDR3 is CASSPYTTGYEQYF. As DNA, the CDR3 is TGTGCCAGCAGCCCATATACGACAGGATACGAGCAGTACTTC.

The chain combines TRBV29-1 with TRBJ2-5, with 8 bases matching TRBD1. CDR1 is SQVTM and CDR2 is ANQGSEA in the germline V gene. V shed 4 bases and J 2 bases; nucleotides not matched to a gene: 6. This CDR3 contains 14 residues. The CDR3 DNA sequence: TGCAGCGTTGCCACAGGGGGAGTTCAAGAGACCCAGTACTTC. Translation: CSVATGGVQETQYF. Looking up the rest from reference TRBV29-1 and TRBJ2-5 gives the full variable domain: SAVISQKPSRDICQRGTSLTIQCQVDSQVTMMFWYRQQPGQSLTLIATANQGSEATYESGFVIDKFPISRPNLTFSTLTVSNMSPEDSSIYLCSVATGGVQETQYFGPGTRLLVL.

The CDR3 DNA reads TGTGCCAGCAGCTCCCGGATGGGGAGGGAAGAGACCCAGTACTTC. Translating it yields CASSSRMGREETQYF. The rearrangement joins TRBV7-7 to TRBJ2-5, with 7 bases that match TRBD2. Germline values: CDR1 SSHAT, CDR2 FNYEAQ (reference sequence). Trimming at V came to 4 bases and at J to 3 bases, leaving 8 bases not matched to a gene. The CDR3 runs to 15 residues.

V and J are TRBV4-3 and TRBJ2-5; TRBD1 matches at 8 bases. The germline gives CDR1 LGHNA, CDR2 YSLEER. Trimming cost V 0 bases and J 4 bases; bases outside gene matches: 7. The CDR3 contains 16 residues. The CDR3 spells CASSQDGTGGGETQYF. CDR3 in DNA: TGCGCCAGCAGCCAAGACGGAACAGGGGGTGGAGAGACCCAGTACTTC.